The source of this T cell receptor beta chain is a study of blood T cell repertoires in COVID-19. On the study more broadly: COVID-19 samples collected from the United States, Italy and Spain covered acute and convalescent phases. PBMCs, B-cell-depleted T cells, or T cells provided the cDNA or gDNA that made up the material.

Per the original methods: From reference gene primer amplification, estimates of nucleated cell counts were derived. Sequencing was performed with immunoSEQ multiplex PCR; in TCRdb, only in-frame clones are kept and a portion is missing. V and J calls and clone size are given by that table; D and trimming were obtained from the DNA. The data hold 15,000 to 20,000 clones, with 70% to 90% observed a single time. V gave up 5 bases and J gave up 7 bases, with 18 bases separating them. CDR1 and CDR2 (germline): SGHAT, FQNNGV. CDR3 size: 15 residues. Material for sequencing was peripheral blood. The rearrangement joins TRBV11-2 to TRBJ1-5, with a weak D call TRBD1 (5 bases). This clonotype originated in a human donor with active COVID-19. The donor label of this sample is uncertain. CDR3 bases: TGTGCCAGCAGCCGCGGAAGGGGAACGTTCCAGCCCCAGCATTTT. Translation: CASSRGRGTFQPQHF.